This T cell receptor beta chain comes out of a study of blood T cell repertoires in COVID-19. CDR1 and CDR2 (germline): SGHTA, FQGTGA. The CDR3 contains 13 residues. V dropped 3 bases and J dropped 9; count of bases not matched to a gene: 5. This clone appeared once. Libraries were prepared by immunoSEQ multiplex PCR; TCRdb keeps only in-frame clonotypes and omits some of them. The sample consists of 150,000 or so clones, about 79% of them appearing once. Sequencing input: PBMCs or T cells enriched from blood (not recorded which). The TCR sequence derives from a man in his forties or fifties who had recovered from COVID-19. This rearrangement joins TRBV7-3 to TRBJ2-1; 7 bases are shared with TRBD2. CDR3 sequence (DNA): TGTGCCAGCAGCTTGGGTCGGGAGGTTGAGCAGTTCTTC. This codes for CASSLGREVEQFF. Using reference TRBV7-3 and TRBJ2-1 for the parts outside the CDR3, the full variable domain is GAGVSQTPSNKVTEKGKYVELRCDPISGHTALYWYRQSLGQGPEFLIYFQGTGAADDSGLPNDRFFAVRPEGSVSTLKIQRTERGDSAVYLCASSLGREVEQFFGPGTRLTVL.